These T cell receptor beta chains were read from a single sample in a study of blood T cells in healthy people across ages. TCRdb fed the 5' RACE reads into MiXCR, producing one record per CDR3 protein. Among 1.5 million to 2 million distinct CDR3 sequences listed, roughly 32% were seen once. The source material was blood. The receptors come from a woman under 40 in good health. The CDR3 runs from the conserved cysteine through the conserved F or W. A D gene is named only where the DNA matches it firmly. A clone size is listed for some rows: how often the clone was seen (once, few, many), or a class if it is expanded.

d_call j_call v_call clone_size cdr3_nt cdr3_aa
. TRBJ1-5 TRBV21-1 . TGTGCCAGCGGAGTACAGGGAAATAGCAATCAGCCCCAGCATTTT CASGVQGNSNQPQHF
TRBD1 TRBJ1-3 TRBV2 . TGTGCCAGCAGGGTTGCGACAGGGATCTCTGGAACCACCATATATTTT CASRVATGISGTTIYF
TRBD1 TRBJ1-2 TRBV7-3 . TGTGCCAGCAGCCCACTAACCCGGGACAGCCACACTAACTATGGCTACACCTTC CASSPLTRDSHTNYGYTF
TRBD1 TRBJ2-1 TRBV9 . TGTGCCAGCAGCGTGGAAACAGGGGGTAACGATGAGCAGTTCTTC CASSVETGGNDEQFF
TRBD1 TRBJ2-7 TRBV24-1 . TGTGCCACCAGTGAACACAGGGGATCCGAGCAGTACTTC CATSEHRGSEQYF
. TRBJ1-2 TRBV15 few TGTGCCACCAGCAGAGATCCCCCCCAGCAGGGACTCGGAGGCTACACCTTC CATSRDPPQQGLGGYTF
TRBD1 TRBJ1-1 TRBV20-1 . TGCAGTGGTTTCCGACAGGGAAGGGACACTGAAGCTTTCTTT CSGFRQGRDTEAFF
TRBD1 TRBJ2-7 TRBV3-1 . TGTGCCAGCAGCCAGGGGACAGGGCCGCACTCCTACGAGCAGTACTTC CASSQGTGPHSYEQYF
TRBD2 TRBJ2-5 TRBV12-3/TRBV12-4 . TGTGTCAGCAGTCTGGGACTAGCGGGGGGCCTCCAAGAGACCCAGTACTTC CVSSLGLAGGLQETQYF
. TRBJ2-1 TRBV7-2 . TGTGCCAGCAGCAACAAGGGTAATGAGCAGTTCTTC CASSNKGNEQFF
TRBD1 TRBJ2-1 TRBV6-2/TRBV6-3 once TGTGCCAGCAGAAACAGGGGTAGCTCCTACAATGAGCAGTTCTTC CASRNRGSSYNEQFF
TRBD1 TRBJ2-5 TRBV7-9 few TGTGCCAGCAGTTCCTTTGACAGGGACCTCCGGGAGACCCAGTACTTC CASSSFDRDLRETQYF
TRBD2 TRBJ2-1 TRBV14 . TGTGCCAGCAGCCGAGTAGCGGGAGGGAACGGTGAGCAGTTCTTC CASSRVAGGNGEQFF
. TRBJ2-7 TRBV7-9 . TGTGCCAGCAACTTTTCTGGGACATCATCCGAGCAGTACTTC CASNFSGTSSEQYF
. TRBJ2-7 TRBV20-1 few TGCAGTGCTAGAGATCGGAGGGGCGGGGCCCCATCCTACGAGCAGTACTTC CSARDRRGGAPSYEQYF
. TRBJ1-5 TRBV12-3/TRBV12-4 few TGTGCCAGCAGAATGACAGGAGATAGCAATCAGCCCCAGCATTTT CASRMTGDSNQPQHF
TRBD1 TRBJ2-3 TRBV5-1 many TGCGCCAGCAGCTCTACAGGGGGCGCGGGTACAGATACGCAGTATTTT CASSSTGGAGTDTQYF
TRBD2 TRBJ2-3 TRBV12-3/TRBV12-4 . TGTGCCAGCAGCTCGGCGGGAGATGGCGCAGATGCGCAGTATTTT CASSSAGDGADAQYF
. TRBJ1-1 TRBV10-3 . TGTGCCATCGGACCAGGAACTGAAGCTTTCTTT CAIGPGTEAFF
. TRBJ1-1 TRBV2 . TGTGCCAGCAGTGAGATAATCCGAGGGGCCGGGAGGACTTTCTTT CASSEIIRGAGRTFF
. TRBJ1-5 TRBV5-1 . TGCGCCAGCAGCGCATCGGACTCGGGTCAGCCCCAGCATTTT CASSASDSGQPQHF
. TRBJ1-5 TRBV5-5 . TGTGCCAGCACCTGGGGACTCTATAGCAATCAGCCCCAGCATTTT CASTWGLYSNQPQHF
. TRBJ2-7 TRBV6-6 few TGTGCCAGCAGTTACGAGCGTCCCGGAGTCGGCTCCTACGAGCAGTACTTC CASSYERPGVGSYEQYF
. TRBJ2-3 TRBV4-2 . TGTGCCAGCAGCCGGGGGCTGAGCTTCAGCACAGATACGCAGTATTTT CASSRGLSFSTDTQYF
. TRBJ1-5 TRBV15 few TGTGCCACCAGCAGAGAGGGGGGTGGGGGCAATCAGCCCCAGCATTTT CATSREGGGGNQPQHF
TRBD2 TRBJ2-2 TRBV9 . TGTGCCAGCAGCGTAGGCGGGGGCACCGGGGAGCTGTTTTTT CASSVGGGTGELFF
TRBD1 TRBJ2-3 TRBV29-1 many TGCAGCGTTGACCTCCGGGACAGAGCCTTGGATACGCAGTATTTT CSVDLRDRALDTQYF
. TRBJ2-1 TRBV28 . TGTGCCAGCAGTTCCCATTCCATCCTGGAGTACAATGAGCAGTTCTTC CASSSHSILEYNEQFF
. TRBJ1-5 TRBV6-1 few TGTGCCAGCAGTGAAAGTGGTCAGCCGGGACGGCAGCCCCAGCATTTT CASSESGQPGRQPQHF
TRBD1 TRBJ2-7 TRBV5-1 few TGCGCCAGCAGCCCGTCAAACAGGGGACAGCAGTACTTC CASSPSNRGQQYF